The 30 T cell receptor beta chains in this list originate from one sample, sequenced in a study of T cell changes during pregnancy in multiple sclerosis (dated by TCRdb to 2018 to 2020). The library was produced with the immunoSEQ multiplex PCR assay. Not all clones reach the TCRdb copy of this immuneACCESS table, which keeps in-frame sequences only. Checked studies attribute under half of the gap to unresolved V genes and leave the rest unexplained. Present in this sample are 57,000 or so clones, around 91% of which were seen just once. 5.5% to 7% of the sample is in the top ten clones. This material consisted of peripheral blood, taken in the third trimester of pregnancy. Source of these receptors: a female donor in good health, enrolled as a control in a pregnancy study.

CDR3 region: CASSRGTDTQYF. The DNA of the CDR3 is TGTGCCAGTTCACGGGGCACAGATACGCAGTATTTT. The V and J genes are TRBV19 and TRBJ2-3; D remains unclear. The germline V gene encodes CDR1 LNHDA and CDR2 SQIVND (reference sequence). Trimming stripped 8 bases from V and 1 base from J, with 7 bases between. The CDR3 covers 12 residues.

This chain links TRBV28 with TRBJ2-3; D is perhaps TRBD2 (5 bases). The CDR3 consists of 12 residues. Germline V gene sequence: CDR1 MDHEN, CDR2 SYDVKM. Trimming shortened V by 3 bases and J by 11 bases, and 12 bases separated the two germline ends. The CDR3 region has the DNA TGTGCCAGCAGTTTCCCAGCGGCCTTGCAGTATTTT. Its translation is CASSFPAALQYF.

V gene TRBV7-9 combines with J gene TRBJ2-1, with TRBD2 identical over 13 bases. Germline-derived CDR1 and CDR2 are SEHNR and FQNEAQ (reference sequence). J gave up 6 bases and V 5 bases, and 7 bases lay outside the gene matches. There are 16 residues in the CDR3. Here the CDR3 DNA reads TGTGCCAGCAGCGTTATACTAGCGGGAGGGGGCAATGAGCAGTTCTTC. Its protein product is CASSVILAGGGNEQFF.

The rearrangement links TRBV6-1 to TRBJ1-2, with D perhaps TRBD1 (5 bases). CDR1 and CDR2 (germline): MNHNS, SASEGT. V dropped 8 bases and J dropped 4 bases, with 20 bases sitting between them. The CDR3 extends over 15 amino acids. CDR3 sequence reads: CASSYSGQGVYGYTF. Written as DNA, the CDR3 is TGTGCCAGCTCTTATTCAGGACAAGGGGTCTATGGCTACACCTTC.

CDR3 bases: TGCGCCAGCAGCGGGACAGGGGGTGCCGACACTGAAGCTTTCTTT. Amino acids: CASSGTGGADTEAFF. The rearrangement links TRBV5-1 to TRBJ1-1; TRBD1 aligns across 11 bases. CDR1 SGHRS and CDR2 YFSETQ come from the germline V gene. The CDR3 contains 15 residues. The J segment lost 3 bases and the V segment lost 4 bases, leaving 5 bases of the junction unmatched.

The rearrangement joins TRBV5-1 to TRBJ1-4; 7 bases map to TRBD1. Germline V gene data show CDR1 as SGHRS and CDR2 as YFSETQ. J lost 8 bases, V lost 1 base, and 5 bases had no gene match. The CDR3 consists of 14 residues. The CDR3 nucleotides are TGCGCCAGCAGCTTGTACAGGGGTGCCGAAAAACTGTTTTTT. Amino acid sequence: CASSLYRGAEKLFF.

This rearrangement joins TRBV13 to TRBJ1-2, with 7 nucleotides matching TRBD1. The CDR3 sequence is 14 residues long. In germline, CDR1 is PRHDT, CDR2 FYEKMQ (reference sequence). With 3 bases clipped from V and 8 bases from J, the junction kept 9 bases outside the gene matches. CDR3 in amino acids: CASSLDRRLEGYTF. In DNA form, the CDR3 reads TGTGCCAGCAGCTTGGACAGGCGTCTGGAGGGCTACACCTTC.

The chain has TRBV5-6 and TRBJ2-1; 9 positions agree with TRBD1. J was trimmed by 9 bases and V by 1 base; bases with no gene match: 8. The CDR3 covers 15 residues. The germline CDR1 and CDR2 sequences are SGHDT and YYEEEE. For the CDR3, the DNA is TGTGCCAGCAGCTTGTGGGACAGGGAGGTTGGTGAGCAGTTCTTC. Its protein is CASSLWDREVGEQFF.

The V gene is TRBV19, the J gene TRBJ2-3, with TRBD2 identical over 12 bases. There are 14 residues in the CDR3. V shed 6 bases and J 6 bases; nucleotides not matched to a gene: 4. CDR1 and CDR2 (germline): LNHDA, SQIVND (reference sequence). The CDR3 protein is CASRPGLAGDTQYF. The CDR3 bases are TGTGCCAGTAGGCCGGGACTAGCGGGTGATACGCAGTATTTT.

DNA of the CDR3: TGTGCCTGGAGTGACACAGGTTCAACCTACGAGCAGTACTTC. It codes for CAWSDTGSTYEQYF. The V and J genes are TRBV30 and TRBJ2-7, with D maybe TRBD1 (5 bases). CDR3 length: 14 residues. The V gene's germline CDR1 is GTSNPN and CDR2 SVGIG (reference sequence). V shed 1 base and J shed 2 bases, with 12 bases lying between them.

The chain employs TRBV19 and TRBJ2-1; TRBD2 matches at 9 bases. Trimming removed 6 bases from V and 9 bases from J; junction bases left unmatched: 24. Germline V CDR1 and CDR2: LNHDA, SQIVND (reference sequence). This CDR3 spans 19 amino acids. The CDR3 reads CASSLWVGSGSLWRSEQFF. CDR3 coding DNA: TGTGCCAGTAGCTTATGGGTCGGTAGCGGGAGTCTTTGGCGGAGTGAGCAGTTCTTC.

The chain couples TRBV7-2 to TRBJ2-7; D uncertain. V gave up 5 bases and J gave up 3 bases, with 5 bases separating them. Germline CDR1 is SGHTA and CDR2 is FQGNSA. The CDR3 is 11 amino acids. The CDR3 is CASSPLYEQYF. The CDR3 coding sequence is TGTGCCAGCAGCCCCCTCTACGAGCAGTACTTC.

V usage is TRBV27 and J usage is TRBJ2-1; maybe TRBD2 (6 bases). Germline values: CDR1 MNHEY, CDR2 SMNVEV (reference sequence). CDR3 length: 15 residues. Trimming cost V 5 bases and J 1 base, with 12 bases left between them. Written as DNA, the CDR3 is TGTGCCAGCAGTCGAGCGGAGGGGTCCTACAATGAGCAGTTCTTC. Residues: CASSRAEGSYNEQFF.

The chain recombines TRBV19 with TRBJ2-1, with D unresolved. This CDR3 has 13 residues. Deletions cut 3 bases from V and 10 bases from J, with 13 bases between. CDR1 LNHDA and CDR2 SQIVND come from the germline V gene (reference sequence). The CDR3 bases are TGTGCCAGTAGTATCAGGTCGTTCAACGAGCAGTTCTTC. It yields the protein CASSIRSFNEQFF.

The CDR3 DNA follows: TGTGCCAGCAGCTTGGGGCGGACTAACACTGAAGCTTTCTTT. Its translation is CASSLGRTNTEAFF. The chain joins TRBV5-6 to TRBJ1-1; D gene uncertain. V gave up 0 bases and J gave up 2 bases, with 8 bases separating them. The germline V gene has CDR1 SGHDT and CDR2 YYEEEE. The CDR3 has 14 amino acids.

The chain employs TRBV5-1 and TRBJ2-5; maybe TRBD2 (6 bases). Between the trimmed V and J ends, which lost 4 bases and 5 bases, there was a span of 15 bases. The germline V gene encodes CDR1 SGHRS and CDR2 YFSETQ. The CDR3 extends over 14 amino acids. CDR3 in DNA: TGCGCCAGCAGCCGTTGGGGGGAAGGGGAGACCCAGTACTTC. Protein product: CASSRWGEGETQYF.

This rearrangement joins TRBV30 to TRBJ1-1; D gene unclear. V lost 0 bases and J lost 0, with 2 bases in between. The CDR3 runs 12 residues. CDR1 and CDR2 (germline): GTSNPN, SVGIG (reference sequence). This CDR3 is CAWSVVNTEAFF. The DNA of the CDR3 is TGTGCCTGGAGTGTCGTGAACACTGAAGCTTTCTTT.

This chain joins TRBV25-1 and TRBJ2-3; 7 bases map to TRBD2. CDR3 length: 15 residues. Losses at the gene ends were 6 bases for V and 0 bases for J; bases not matched to a gene: 6. Per the germline V gene, CDR1 is MGHDK and CDR2 is SYGVNS. The CDR3 protein is CASRQRGTSTDTQYF. CDR3 nucleotide sequence: TGTGCCAGCAGACAGCGGGGTACTAGCACAGATACGCAGTATTTT.

The chain employs TRBV11-2 and TRBJ2-7; 9 nucleotides line up with TRBD1. Losses at the gene ends were 1 base for V and 5 bases for J; bases not matched to a gene: 3. This CDR3 contains 14 residues. From germline, CDR1 is SGHAT and CDR2 FQNNGV. The CDR3 DNA reads as TGTGCCAGCAGCTTAGTCCGGGACAGGGACGAGCAGTACTTC. Amino acids: CASSLVRDRDEQYF.

The chain recombines TRBV9 with TRBJ2-7, with D hard to call. The CDR3 is made up of 12 amino acids. Trimming took 4 bases from V and 7 from J, leaving 12 bases between them. Germline V gene sequence: CDR1 SGDLS, CDR2 YYNGEE. CDR3 nucleotide sequence: TGTGCCAGCAGCCCCGCGTTTGCAGAGCAGTACTTC. Protein sequence: CASSPAFAEQYF.

The chain recombines TRBV19 with TRBJ1-4; D remains ambiguous. Germline CDR1 is LNHDA and CDR2 is SQIVND (reference sequence). The V gene lost 3 bases and the J gene lost 7 bases, with 12 bases spanning the gap. This CDR3 contains 14 residues. The CDR3 here is CASSMVEGAEKLFF. For the CDR3, the DNA is TGTGCCAGTAGTATGGTGGAGGGTGCTGAAAAACTGTTTTTT.

This chain uses TRBV5-6 with TRBJ1-3; 7 positions match TRBD1. J lost 0 bases, V lost 4 bases, and 7 bases had no gene match. CDR3 length: 16 amino acids. CDR1 is SGHDT and CDR2 is YYEEEE in the germline V gene. The CDR3 DNA sequence: TGTGCCAGCAGCCTCTCAGGGGGGTACTCTGGAAACACCATATATTTT. Amino acids: CASSLSGGYSGNTIYF.

This chain links TRBV27 with TRBJ2-7; 10 nucleotides line up with TRBD1. CDR1 and CDR2 (germline): MNHEY, SMNVEV (reference sequence). The CDR3 sequence is 15 residues long. The V segment lost 6 bases and the J segment 6 bases; nucleotides outside the gene matches: 11. CDR3 DNA sequence: TGTGCCAGCAGCCAAGCGGGACAGGGGAGGTTCGAGCAGTACTTC. This gives the protein CASSQAGQGRFEQYF.

The rearrangement joins TRBV14 to TRBJ1-5; D perhaps matches TRBD1 (5 bases). Deletions cut 9 bases from V and 0 bases from J, with 12 bases between. CDR3 length: 14 amino acids. The V gene's germline CDR1 is SGHDN and CDR2 FVKESK. The CDR3 reads CASRTFFSNQPQHF. DNA of the CDR3: TGTGCCAGTAGGACATTTTTTAGCAATCAGCCCCAGCATTTT.

V and J are TRBV10-3 and TRBJ2-1; the match to TRBD2 covers 14 bases. Germline V gene sequence: CDR1 ENHRY, CDR2 SYGVKD. This CDR3 has 18 residues. Trimming cost V 8 bases and J 0 bases; bases outside gene matches: 9. CDR3: CAIQGLAGVRSSYNEQFF. The CDR3 DNA is TGTGCCATCCAGGGACTAGCGGGGGTTCGGAGCTCCTACAATGAGCAGTTCTTC.

The chain is built from TRBV7-2 and TRBJ1-6; D may be TRBD1 (5 bases). The germline gives CDR1 SGHTA, CDR2 FQGNSA. Trimming cost V 0 bases and J 4 bases, with 10 bases left between them. The length of the CDR3 is 16 residues. The CDR3 protein is CASSLARGVYNSPLHF. The CDR3 DNA is TGTGCCAGCAGCTTAGCGCGGGGGGTGTATAATTCACCCCTCCACTTT.

By share of the sample, this clone is medium-sized. The chain couples TRBV6-5 to TRBJ2-1; 8 nucleotides line up with TRBD1. J was trimmed by 9 bases and V by 4 bases; bases with no gene match: 5. In germline, CDR1 is MNHEY, CDR2 SVGAGI. This CDR3 spans 13 amino acids. CDR3 in DNA: TGTGCCAGCAGTTCAGGGGGCTATAGTGAGCAGTTCTTC. Amino acid sequence: CASSSGGYSEQFF.

The chain uses TRBV21-1 and TRBJ2-7; the table assigns TRBD2, which was not confirmed against the DNA. TRBV21-1 corresponds to a pseudogene. The CDR3 runs to 16 residues. CDR3 DNA: TGTGCCAGCAGCAAATTCGAGACTAGCATCTTGGAGGAGCAGTACTTC. Its translation is CASSKFETSILEEQYF.

The chain links TRBV7-2 to TRBJ2-6; 8 nucleotides agree with TRBD1. Germline V CDR1 and CDR2: SGHTA, FQGNSA. The CDR3 is made up of 16 amino acids. The V gene end was trimmed by 1 base and the J gene end by 3 bases; junction bases not matched to a gene: 2. CDR3 sequence (DNA): TGTGCCAGCAGCTTAGGGACAGGGAGTGGGGCCAACGTCCTGACTTTC. Protein: CASSLGTGSGANVLTF.

By share, this clone counts as large (0.1 to 1%). The chain has TRBV20-1 and TRBJ2-1; D not certain. The V end was cut by 5 bases, the J end by 7 bases, with 6 bases between. Germline V gives CDR1 DFQATT, CDR2 SNEGSKA (reference sequence). The CDR3 extends over 10 amino acids. CDR3 nucleotide sequence: TGCAGTGCTCAAGAGAATGAGCAGTTCTTC. As protein: CSAQENEQFF.